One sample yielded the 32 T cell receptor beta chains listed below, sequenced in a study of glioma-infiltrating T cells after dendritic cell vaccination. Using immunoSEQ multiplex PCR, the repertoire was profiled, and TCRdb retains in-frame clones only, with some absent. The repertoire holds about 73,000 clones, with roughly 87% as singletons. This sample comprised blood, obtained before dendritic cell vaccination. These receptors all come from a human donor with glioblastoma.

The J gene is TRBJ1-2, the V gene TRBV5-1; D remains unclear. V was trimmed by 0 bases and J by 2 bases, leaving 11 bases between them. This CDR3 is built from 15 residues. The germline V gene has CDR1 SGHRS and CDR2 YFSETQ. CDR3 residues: CASSLGQSKNYGYTF. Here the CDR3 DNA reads TGCGCCAGCAGCTTGGGACAAAGCAAAAACTATGGCTACACCTTC.

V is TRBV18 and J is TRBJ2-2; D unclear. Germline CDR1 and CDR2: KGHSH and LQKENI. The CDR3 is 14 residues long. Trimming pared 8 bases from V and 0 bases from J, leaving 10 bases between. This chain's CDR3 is CASANNANTGELFF. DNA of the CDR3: TGTGCCAGCGCCAACAACGCGAACACCGGGGAGCTGTTTTTT.

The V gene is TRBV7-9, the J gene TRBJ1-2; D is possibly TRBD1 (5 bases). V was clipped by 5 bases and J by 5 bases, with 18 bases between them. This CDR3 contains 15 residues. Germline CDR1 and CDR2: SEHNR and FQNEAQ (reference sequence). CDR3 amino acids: CASSPPGGASYGYTF. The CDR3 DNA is TGTGCCAGCAGCCCCCCTGGCGGGGCCAGTTATGGCTACACCTTC.

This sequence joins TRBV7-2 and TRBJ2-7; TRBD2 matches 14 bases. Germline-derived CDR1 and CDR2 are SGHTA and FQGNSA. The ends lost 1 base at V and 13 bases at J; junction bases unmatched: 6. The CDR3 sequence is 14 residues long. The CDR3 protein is CASSLEGLAGVVYV. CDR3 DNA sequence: TGTGCCAGCAGCTTAGAGGGACTAGCGGGAGTAGTATACGTC.

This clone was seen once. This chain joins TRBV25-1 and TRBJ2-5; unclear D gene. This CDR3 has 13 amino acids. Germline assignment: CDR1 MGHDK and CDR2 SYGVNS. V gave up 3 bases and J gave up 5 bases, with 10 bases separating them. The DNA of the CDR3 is TGTGCCAGCAGTGACAGGCCAAAGGAGACCCAGTACTTC. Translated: CASSDRPKETQYF.

CDR3 in amino acids: CASSIGPGGSYNEQFF. CDR3 nucleotides: TGTGCCAGTAGTATAGGCCCCGGGGGCTCCTACAATGAGCAGTTCTTC. The chain joins TRBV19 to TRBJ2-1, with a possible D match to TRBD2 (6 bases). V was clipped by 1 base and J by 0 bases, with 10 bases between them. CDR1 and CDR2 from the germline V gene are LNHDA and SQIVND (reference sequence). CDR3 length equals 16 residues.

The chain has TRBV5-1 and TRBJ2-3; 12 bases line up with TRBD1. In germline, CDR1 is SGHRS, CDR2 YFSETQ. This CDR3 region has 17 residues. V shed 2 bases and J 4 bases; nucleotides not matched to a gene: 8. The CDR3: CASSFSGTGGRADTQYF. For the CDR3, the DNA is TGCGCCAGCAGCTTTTCCGGGACAGGGGGCAGGGCAGATACGCAGTATTTT. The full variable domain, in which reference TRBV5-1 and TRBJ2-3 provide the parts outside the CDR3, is KAGVTQTPRYLIKTRGQQVTLSCSPISGHRSVSWYQQTPGQGLQFLFEYFSETQRNKGNFPGRFSGRQFSNSRSEMNVSTLELGDSALYLCASSFSGTGGRADTQYFGPGTRLTVL.

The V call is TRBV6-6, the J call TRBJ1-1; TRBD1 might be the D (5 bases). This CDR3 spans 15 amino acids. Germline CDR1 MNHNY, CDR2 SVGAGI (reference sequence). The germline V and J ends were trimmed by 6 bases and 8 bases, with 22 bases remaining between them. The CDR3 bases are TGTGCCAGCAGACTCCTAGGCGGGGGTTCGGTCGAAGCTTTCTTT. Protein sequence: CASRLLGGGSVEAFF.

CDR3: CASRITGTYGYTF. The DNA for the CDR3 is TGTGCCAGTAGGATAACAGGGACGTATGGCTACACCTTC. The rearrangement joins TRBV19 to TRBJ1-2; D perhaps matches TRBD1 (6 bases). The ends were cut back, 6 bases at V and 5 bases at J, with 13 bases in the middle. The CDR3 contains 13 residues. Germline values: CDR1 LNHDA, CDR2 SQIVND (reference sequence).

CDR3 region: CASSLSGAQETQYF. The CDR3 DNA follows: TGTGCCAGCAGTTTATCAGGAGCGCAAGAGACCCAGTACTTC. The chain couples TRBV27 to TRBJ2-5; D not resolved. CDR1 MNHEY and CDR2 SMNVEV come from the germline V gene (reference sequence). Trimming took off 0 bases at V and 2 bases at J, with 7 bases between the two ends. This CDR3 comprises 14 residues.

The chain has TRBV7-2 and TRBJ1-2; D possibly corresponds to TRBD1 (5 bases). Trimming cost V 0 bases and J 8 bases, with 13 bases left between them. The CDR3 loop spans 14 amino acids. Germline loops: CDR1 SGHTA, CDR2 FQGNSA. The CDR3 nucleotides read TGTGCCAGCAGCTTAGCCTTAAGGACACTGGGCTACACCTTC. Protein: CASSLALRTLGYTF.

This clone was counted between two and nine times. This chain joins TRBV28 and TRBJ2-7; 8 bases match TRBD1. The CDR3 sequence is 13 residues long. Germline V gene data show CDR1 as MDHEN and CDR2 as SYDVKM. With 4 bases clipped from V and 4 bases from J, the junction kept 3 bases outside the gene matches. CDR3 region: CASSSDRGYEQYV. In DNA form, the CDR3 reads TGTGCCAGCAGTTCCGACAGGGGTTACGAGCAGTACGTC.

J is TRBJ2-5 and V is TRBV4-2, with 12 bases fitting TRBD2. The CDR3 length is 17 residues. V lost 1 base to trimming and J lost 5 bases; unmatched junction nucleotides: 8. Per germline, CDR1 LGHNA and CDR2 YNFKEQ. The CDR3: CASSQGPSGGAVETQYF. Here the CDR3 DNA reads TGTGCCAGCAGCCAAGGGCCTAGCGGGGGGGCCGTGGAGACCCAGTACTTC.

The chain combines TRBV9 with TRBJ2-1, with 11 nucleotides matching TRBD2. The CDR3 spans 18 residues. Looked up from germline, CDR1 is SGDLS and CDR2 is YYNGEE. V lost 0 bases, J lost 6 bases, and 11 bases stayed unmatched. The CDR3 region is CASSVETLAGVRGNEQFF. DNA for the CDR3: TGTGCCAGCAGCGTAGAAACACTAGCGGGAGTTCGTGGCAATGAGCAGTTCTTC.

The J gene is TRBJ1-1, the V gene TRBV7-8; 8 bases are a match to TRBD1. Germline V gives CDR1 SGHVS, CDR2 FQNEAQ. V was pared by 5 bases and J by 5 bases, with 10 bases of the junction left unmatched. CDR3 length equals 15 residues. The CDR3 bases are TGTGCCAGCAGCCCGATTCAGGGGGCGCTTACTGAAGCTTTCTTT. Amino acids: CASSPIQGALTEAFF.

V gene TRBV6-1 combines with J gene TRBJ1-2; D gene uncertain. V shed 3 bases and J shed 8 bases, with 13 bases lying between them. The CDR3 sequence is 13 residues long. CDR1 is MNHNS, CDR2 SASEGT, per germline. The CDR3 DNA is TGTGCCAGCAGTGAGTTCTCGGCGGGCGGCTACACCTTC. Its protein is CASSEFSAGGYTF.

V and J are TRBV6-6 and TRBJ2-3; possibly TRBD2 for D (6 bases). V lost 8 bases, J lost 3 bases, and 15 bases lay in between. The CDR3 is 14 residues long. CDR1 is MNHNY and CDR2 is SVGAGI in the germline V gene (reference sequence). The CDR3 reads CASVWGVLTDTQYF. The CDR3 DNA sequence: TGTGCCAGCGTCTGGGGGGTTTTAACAGATACGCAGTATTTT.

The CDR3 coding sequence is TGTGCCAGTAGTATATTATGGTCAGATAGCAATCAGCCCCAGCATTTT. This translates into CASSILWSDSNQPQHF. This chain joins TRBV19 and TRBJ1-5, with D hard to call. This CDR3 has 16 residues. Germline-derived CDR1 and CDR2 are LNHDA and SQIVND (reference sequence). Trimming took 2 bases from V and 0 from J, leaving 11 bases between them.

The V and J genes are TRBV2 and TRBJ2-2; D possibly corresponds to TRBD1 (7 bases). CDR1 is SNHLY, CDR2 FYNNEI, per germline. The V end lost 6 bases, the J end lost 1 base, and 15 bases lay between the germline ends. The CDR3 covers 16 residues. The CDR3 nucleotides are TGTGCCAGCAGAATCCACAGGGGAGGGAACACCGGGGAGCTGTTTTTT. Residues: CASRIHRGGNTGELFF.

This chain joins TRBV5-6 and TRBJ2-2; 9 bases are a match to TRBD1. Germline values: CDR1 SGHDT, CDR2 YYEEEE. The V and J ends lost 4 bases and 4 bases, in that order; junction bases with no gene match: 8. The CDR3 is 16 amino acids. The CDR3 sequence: CASSRRTGAPTGELFF. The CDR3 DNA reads TGTGCCAGCAGCCGTCGGACAGGGGCGCCCACCGGGGAGCTGTTTTTT.

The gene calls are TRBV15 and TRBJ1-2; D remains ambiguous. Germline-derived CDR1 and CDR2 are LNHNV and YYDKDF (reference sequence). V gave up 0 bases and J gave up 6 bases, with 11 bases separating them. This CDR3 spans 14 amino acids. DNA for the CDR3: TGTGCCACCAGCAGAGATTCCCACCGCGATGGCTACACCTTC. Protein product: CATSRDSHRDGYTF. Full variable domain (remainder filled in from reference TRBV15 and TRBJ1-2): DAMVIQNPRYQVTQFGKPVTLSCSQTLNHNVMYWYQQKSSQAPKLLFHYYDKDFNNEADTPDNFQSRRPNTSFCFLDIRSPGLGDTAMYLCATSRDSHRDGYTFGSGTRLTVV.

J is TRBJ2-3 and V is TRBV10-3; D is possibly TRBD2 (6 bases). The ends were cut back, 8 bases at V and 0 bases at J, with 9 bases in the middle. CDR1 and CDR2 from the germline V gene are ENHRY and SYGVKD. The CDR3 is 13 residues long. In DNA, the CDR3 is TGTGCCATCGATAGCGGTAGCACAGATACGCAGTATTTT. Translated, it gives CAIDSGSTDTQYF.

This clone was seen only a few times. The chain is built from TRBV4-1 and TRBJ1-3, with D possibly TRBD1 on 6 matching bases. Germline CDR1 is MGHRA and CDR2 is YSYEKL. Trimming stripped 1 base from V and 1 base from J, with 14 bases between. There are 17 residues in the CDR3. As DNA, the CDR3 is TGCGCCAGCAGCCAAGTGGGGGCTCCCGGTTCTGGAAACACCATATATTTT. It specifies CASSQVGAPGSGNTIYF.

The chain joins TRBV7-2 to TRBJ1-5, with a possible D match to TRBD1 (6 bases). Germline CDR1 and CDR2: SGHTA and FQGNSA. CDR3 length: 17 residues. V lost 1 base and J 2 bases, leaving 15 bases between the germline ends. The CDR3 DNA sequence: TGTGCCAGCAGCTTAGGTCCGGGGGGCGCCGGCAATCAGCCCCAGCATTTT. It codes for CASSLGPGGAGNQPQHF.

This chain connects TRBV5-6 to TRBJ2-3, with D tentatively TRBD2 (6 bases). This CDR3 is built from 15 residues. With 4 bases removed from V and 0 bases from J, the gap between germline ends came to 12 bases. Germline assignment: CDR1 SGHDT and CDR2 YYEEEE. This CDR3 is CASSGGTASTDTQYF. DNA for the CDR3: TGTGCCAGCAGCGGGGGGACCGCTAGCACAGATACGCAGTATTTT. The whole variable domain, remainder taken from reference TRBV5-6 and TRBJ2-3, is DAGVTQSPTHLIKTRGQQVTLRCSPKSGHDTVSWYQQALGQGPQFIFQYYEEEERQRGNFPDRFSGHQFPNYSSELNVNALLLGDSALYLCASSGGTASTDTQYFGPGTRLTVL.

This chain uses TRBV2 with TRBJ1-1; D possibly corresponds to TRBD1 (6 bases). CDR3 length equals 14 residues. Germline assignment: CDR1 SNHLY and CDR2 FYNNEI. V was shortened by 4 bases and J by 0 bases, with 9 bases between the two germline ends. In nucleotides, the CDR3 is TGTGCCAGCAGTGTACAGGGTATGAACACTGAAGCTTTCTTT. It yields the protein CASSVQGMNTEAFF.

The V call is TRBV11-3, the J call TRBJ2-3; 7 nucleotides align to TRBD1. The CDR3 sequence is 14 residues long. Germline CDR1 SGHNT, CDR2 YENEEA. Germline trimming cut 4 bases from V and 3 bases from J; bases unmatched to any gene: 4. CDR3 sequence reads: CASSWTGRTDTQYF. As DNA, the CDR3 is TGTGCCAGCAGCTGGACAGGCAGGACAGATACGCAGTATTTT.

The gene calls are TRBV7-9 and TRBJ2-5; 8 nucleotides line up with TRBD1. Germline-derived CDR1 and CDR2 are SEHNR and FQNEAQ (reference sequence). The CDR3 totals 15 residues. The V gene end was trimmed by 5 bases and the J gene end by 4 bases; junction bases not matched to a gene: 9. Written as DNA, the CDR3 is TGTGCCAGCAGCCGGGACAGGCGGCAGGGAGAGACCCAGTACTTC. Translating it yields CASSRDRRQGETQYF.

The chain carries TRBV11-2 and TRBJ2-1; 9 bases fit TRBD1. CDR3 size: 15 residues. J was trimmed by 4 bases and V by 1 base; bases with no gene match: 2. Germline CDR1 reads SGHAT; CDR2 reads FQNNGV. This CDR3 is CASSLGQGGYNEQFF. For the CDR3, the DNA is TGTGCCAGCAGCTTAGGACAGGGGGGGTACAATGAGCAGTTCTTC. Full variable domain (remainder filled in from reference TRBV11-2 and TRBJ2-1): EAGVAQSPRYKIIEKRQSVAFWCNPISGHATLYWYQQILGQGPKLLIQFQNNGVVDDSQLPKDRFSAERLKGVDSTLKIQPAKLEDSAVYLCASSLGQGGYNEQFFGPGTRLTVL.

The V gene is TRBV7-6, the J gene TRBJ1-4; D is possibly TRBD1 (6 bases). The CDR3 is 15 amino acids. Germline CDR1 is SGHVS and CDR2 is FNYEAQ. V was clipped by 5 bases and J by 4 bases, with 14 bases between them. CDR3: CASSPWTARNEKLFF. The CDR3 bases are TGTGCCAGCAGCCCCTGGACAGCCCGTAATGAAAAACTGTTTTTT.

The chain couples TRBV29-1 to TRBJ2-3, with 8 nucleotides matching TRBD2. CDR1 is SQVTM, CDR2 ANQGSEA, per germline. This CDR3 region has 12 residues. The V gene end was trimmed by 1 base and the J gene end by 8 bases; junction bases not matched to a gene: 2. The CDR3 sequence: CSVEVREGTQYF. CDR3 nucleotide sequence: TGCAGCGTTGAAGTCCGGGAGGGTACGCAGTATTTT.

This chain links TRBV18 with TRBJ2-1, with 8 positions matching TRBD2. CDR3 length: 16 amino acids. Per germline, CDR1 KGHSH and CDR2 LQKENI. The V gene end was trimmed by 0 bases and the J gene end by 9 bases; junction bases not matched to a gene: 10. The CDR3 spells CASSPPAAGVDSEQFF. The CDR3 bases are TGTGCCAGCTCACCACCAGCAGCGGGAGTAGACAGTGAGCAGTTCTTC.